This is a list of T cell receptor beta chains from one sample in a study of cytomegalovirus exposure and HLA in healthy donors. Generated by immunoSEQ multiplex PCR, the TCRdb table keeps only in-frame clones and is missing some. Here the sample spans approximately 91,000 clones, approximately 86% being singletons. The sequenced material came from PBMCs. The receptors originated from a man in his thirties or forties in good health and CMV-seropositive. CDR3s include the opening cysteine and the closing phenylalanine or tryptophan. Fields, in order: J gene, V gene, CDR3 protein.

J gene: TRBJ2-2
V gene: TRBV5-4
CDR3 protein: CASSFGGRFAENTGELFF

J gene: TRBJ2-3
V gene: TRBV6-1
CDR3 protein: CASGDGGWDTQYF

J gene: TRBJ2-7
V gene: TRBV7-8
CDR3 protein: CASSFGRASFEQYF

J gene: TRBJ2-1
V gene: TRBV7-7
CDR3 protein: CASSLVRDNEQFF

J gene: TRBJ1-1
V gene: TRBV18
CDR3 protein: CASSPRKGGDFATEAFF

J gene: TRBJ2-7
V gene: TRBV19
CDR3 protein: CASSITGTSYEQYF

J gene: TRBJ2-7
V gene: TRBV19
CDR3 protein: CATGTVYSYEQYF

J gene: TRBJ1-5
V gene: TRBV15
CDR3 protein: CATKGGGYQPQHF

J gene: TRBJ1-4
V gene: TRBV5-4
CDR3 protein: CASSLAGSNEKLFF

J gene: TRBJ2-2
V gene: TRBV2
CDR3 protein: CASRPGGALNTGELFF

J gene: TRBJ2-1
V gene: TRBV14
CDR3 protein: CASSRTITEQFF

J gene: TRBJ1-1
V gene: TRBV28
CDR3 protein: CASSTAGGVVNTEAFF

J gene: TRBJ2-7
V gene: TRBV27
CDR3 protein: CASSLGATGATGEQYF